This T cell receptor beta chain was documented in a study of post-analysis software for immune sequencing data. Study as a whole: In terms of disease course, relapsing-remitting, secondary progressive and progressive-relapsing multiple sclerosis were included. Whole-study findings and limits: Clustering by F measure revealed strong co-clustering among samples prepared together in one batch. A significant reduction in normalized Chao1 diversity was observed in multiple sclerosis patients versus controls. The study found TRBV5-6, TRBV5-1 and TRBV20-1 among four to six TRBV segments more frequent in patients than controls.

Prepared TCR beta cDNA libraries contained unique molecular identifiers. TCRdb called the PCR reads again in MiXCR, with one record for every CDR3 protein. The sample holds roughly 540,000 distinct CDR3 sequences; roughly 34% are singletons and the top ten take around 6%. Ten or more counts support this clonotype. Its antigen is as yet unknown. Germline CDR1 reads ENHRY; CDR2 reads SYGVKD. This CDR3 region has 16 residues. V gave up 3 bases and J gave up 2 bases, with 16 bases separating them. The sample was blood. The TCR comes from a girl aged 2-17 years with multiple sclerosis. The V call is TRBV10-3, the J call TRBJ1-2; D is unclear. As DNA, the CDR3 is TGTGCCATCAGTGACCTCACGCCCCTCCTCAACTATGGCTACACCTTC. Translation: CAISDLTPLLNYGYTF.